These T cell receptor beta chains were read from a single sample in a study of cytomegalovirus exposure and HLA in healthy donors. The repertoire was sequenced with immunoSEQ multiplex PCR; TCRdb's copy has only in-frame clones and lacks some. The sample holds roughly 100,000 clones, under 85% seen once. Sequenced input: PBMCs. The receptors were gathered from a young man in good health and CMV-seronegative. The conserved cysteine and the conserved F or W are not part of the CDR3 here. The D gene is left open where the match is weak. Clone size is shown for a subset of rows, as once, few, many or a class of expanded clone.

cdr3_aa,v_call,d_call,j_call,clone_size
ASSQPSMSGSIYEQY,TRBV4-2,TRBD2,TRBJ2-7,-
ASSVVVGQTYT,TRBV9,-,TRBJ1-2,-
ASSLGDRGSGEKLF,TRBV5-1,TRBD1,TRBJ1-4,-
ASQGARGNQPQH,TRBV25-1,-,TRBJ1-5,-
ATTGQRVYGYT,TRBV19,-,TRBJ1-2,-
ASSQTGQLKNTIY,TRBV28,TRBD1,TRBJ1-3,few
ASSITDSPAGTQY,TRBV5-1,-,TRBJ2-5,-
ASSQELLAGSGNTIY,TRBV4-2,-,TRBJ1-3,-
ASSLPGGQPQH,TRBV28,-,TRBJ1-5,-
ASSVRQGANTEAF,TRBV7-2,TRBD1,TRBJ1-1,-
ASSLNPQNYGYT,TRBV7-9,-,TRBJ1-2,-